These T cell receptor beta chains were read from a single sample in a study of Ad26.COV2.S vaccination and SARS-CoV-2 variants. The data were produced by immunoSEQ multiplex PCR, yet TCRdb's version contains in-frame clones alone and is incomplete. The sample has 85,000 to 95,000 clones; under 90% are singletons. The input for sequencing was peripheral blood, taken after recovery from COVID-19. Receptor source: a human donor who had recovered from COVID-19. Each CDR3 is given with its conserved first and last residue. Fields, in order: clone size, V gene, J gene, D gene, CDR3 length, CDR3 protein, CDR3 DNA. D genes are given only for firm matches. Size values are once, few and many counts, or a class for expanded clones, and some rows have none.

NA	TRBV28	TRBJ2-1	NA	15	CASSSRTPAGSEQFF	TGTGCCAGCAGTTCCCGGACTCCCGCAGGTAGTGAGCAGTTCTTC
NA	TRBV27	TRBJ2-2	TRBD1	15	CASSSKQGYTGELFF	TGTGCCAGCAGTTCGAAACAGGGGTACACCGGGGAGCTGTTTTTT
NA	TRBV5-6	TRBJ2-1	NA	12	CASSLTGVEQFF	TGTGCCAGCAGCTTGACCGGTGTGGAGCAGTTCTTC
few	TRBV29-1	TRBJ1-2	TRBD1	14	CSDLQGKTNYGYTF	TGCAGCGACCTACAGGGGAAGACTAACTATGGCTACACCTTC
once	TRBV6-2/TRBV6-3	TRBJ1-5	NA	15	CASSVSEKYYQPQHF	TGTGCCAGCAGTGTATCAGAGAAGTATTACCAGCCCCAGCATTTT
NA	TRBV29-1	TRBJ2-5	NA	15	CSVEGPTGLQETQYF	TGCAGCGTTGAGGGCCCTACAGGGCTCCAAGAGACCCAGTACTTC
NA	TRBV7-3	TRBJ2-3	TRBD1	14	CASSLDRGGDTQYF	TGTGCCAGCAGCTTAGACAGGGGGGGAGATACGCAGTATTTT
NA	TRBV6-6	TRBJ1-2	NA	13	CASSGSEGDGYTF	TGTGCCAGCAGTGGCTCCGAGGGGGATGGCTACACCTTC
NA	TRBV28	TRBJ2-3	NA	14	CASSYSYSADTQYF	TGTGCCAGCAGCTACTCCTATTCCGCAGATACGCAGTATTTT
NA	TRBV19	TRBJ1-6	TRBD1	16	CASSIGGGAQYSPLHF	TGTGCCAGTAGTATTGGAGGGGGCGCGCAGTATTCACCCCTCCACTTT
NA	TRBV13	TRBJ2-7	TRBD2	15	CASSSSGTNSYEQYF	TGTGCCAGCAGCTCCTCCGGGACTAACTCCTACGAGCAGTACTTC
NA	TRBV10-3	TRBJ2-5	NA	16	CAISERQDYGQETQYF	TGTGCCATCAGTGAGCGACAGGATTACGGGCAAGAGACCCAGTACTTC
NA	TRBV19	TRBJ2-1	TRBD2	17	CASRPPGLAGGYNEQFF	TGTGCCAGTCGCCCGCCCGGACTAGCGGGAGGGTACAATGAGCAGTTCTTC
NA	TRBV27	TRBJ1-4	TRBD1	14	CASRRTGINEKLFF	TGTGCCAGCAGACGGACAGGGATTAATGAAAAACTGTTTTTT
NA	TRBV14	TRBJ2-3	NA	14	CASSHWANTDTQYF	TGTGCCAGCAGCCACTGGGCTAACACAGATACGCAGTATTTT
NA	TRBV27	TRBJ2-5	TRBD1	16	CASSLRDRGGQETQYF	TGTGCCAGCAGCCTCCGGGACAGGGGAGGGCAAGAGACCCAGTACTTC
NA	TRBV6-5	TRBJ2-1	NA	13	CASTSPPYNEQFF	TGTGCCAGCACCTCCCCCCCCTACAATGAGCAGTTCTTC
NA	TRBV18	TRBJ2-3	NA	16	CASSPGRELNTDTQYF	TGTGCCAGCTCACCAGGACGTGAGTTGAACACAGATACGCAGTATTTT
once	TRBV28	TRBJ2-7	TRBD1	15	CASSPTGASSYEQYF	TGTGCCAGCAGCCCGACAGGGGCTTCTTCCTACGAGCAGTACTTC
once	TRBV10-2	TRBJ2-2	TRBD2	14	CASRTSGSSGELFF	TGCGCCAGCCGGACTAGCGGGAGTTCCGGGGAGCTGTTTTTT
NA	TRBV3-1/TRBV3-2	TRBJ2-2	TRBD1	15	CASSPGTGNTGELFF	TGTGCCAGCAGCCCCGGGACAGGGAACACCGGGGAGCTGTTTTTT
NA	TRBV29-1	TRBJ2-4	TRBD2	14	CSGGTSGSSGIQYF	TGCAGCGGAGGGACTAGCGGGAGCTCGGGCATTCAGTACTTC
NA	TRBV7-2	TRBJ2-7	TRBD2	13	CASRRASGRQQYF	TGTGCCAGCCGAAGGGCTAGCGGGAGACAGCAGTACTTC
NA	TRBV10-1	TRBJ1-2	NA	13	CASSENRMVGYTF	TGCGCCAGCAGTGAAAACAGGATGGTTGGCTACACCTTC
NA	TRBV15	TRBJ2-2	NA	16	CATSRVFGINTGELFF	TGTGCCACCAGCAGAGTTTTCGGGATCAACACCGGGGAGCTGTTTTTT
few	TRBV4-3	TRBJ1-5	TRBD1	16	CASSLRYDRGGQPQHF	TGCGCCAGCAGCCTGCGTTACGACAGGGGAGGACAGCCCCAGCATTTT
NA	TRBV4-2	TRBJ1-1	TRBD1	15	CASSQARTGGSEAFF	TGTGCCAGCAGCCAAGCTCGGACAGGGGGCAGTGAAGCTTTCTTT
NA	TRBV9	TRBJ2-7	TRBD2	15	CASSPTSGRFYEQYF	TGTGCCAGCAGCCCAACTAGCGGGAGATTCTACGAGCAGTACTTC
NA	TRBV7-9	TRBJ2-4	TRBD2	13	CASSETGTSGQYF	TGTGCCAGCAGCGAGACAGGGACTAGCGGCCAGTACTTC
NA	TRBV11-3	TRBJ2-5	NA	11	CASSQEETQYF	TGTGCCAGCAGCCAGGAAGAGACCCAGTACTTC
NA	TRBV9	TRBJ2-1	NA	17	CASSVSPGATILSEQFF	TGTGCCAGCAGCGTAAGTCCGGGGGCTACTATCCTCAGTGAGCAGTTCTTC
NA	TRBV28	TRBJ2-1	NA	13	CASRLDSYNEQFF	TGTGCCAGCAGGCTTGACAGTTACAATGAGCAGTTCTTC
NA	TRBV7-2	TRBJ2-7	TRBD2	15	CASSPSGRSYYEQYF	TGTGCCAGCAGCCCGAGCGGGAGAAGCTACTACGAGCAGTACTTC